These 16 T cell receptor beta chains originate from one sample sequenced in a study of beta chain features in type 1 diabetes. cDNA synthesis used the whole RNA isolate, giving expressed TCRB sequences. The table came from immunoSEQ multiplex PCR; TCRdb's copy has only in-frame clones and leaves some out. The sample lists more than 350,000 clones, more than 9.5% occurring once. The sample consisted of naive CD4+ T cells from blood. The receptor set was obtained from a woman in her late teens or twenties in good health.

This clone appeared a few times. This chain joins TRBV23-1 and TRBJ2-3; no firm D call. Being an ORF, TRBV23-1 has a function that is uncertain. The CDR3 contains 15 residues. V was clipped by 10 bases and J by 1 base, with 18 bases between them. CDR3 sequence: CATNTAPLGTDTQYF. CDR3 nucleotide sequence: TGCGCCACCAACACGGCCCCCCTGGGCACAGATACGCAGTATTTT.

The chain is built from TRBV5-1 and TRBJ2-3, with D possibly matching TRBD2 (5 bases). This CDR3 has 15 amino acids. Germline CDR1 and CDR2: SGHRS and YFSETQ. V was shortened by 2 bases and J by 1 base, with 11 bases between the two germline ends. CDR3 sequence (DNA): TGCGCCAGCAGCTTCCGAGGGTCAGGCACAGATACGCAGTATTTT. Translation gives CASSFRGSGTDTQYF.

This clone was seen more than once but under ten times. Other DNA sequences within the sample encode an identical CDR3. V gene TRBV9 combines with J gene TRBJ1-4, with D unclear. V dropped 3 bases and J dropped 1 base, with 7 bases sitting between them. The CDR3 totals 14 residues. Germline CDR1 SGDLS, CDR2 YYNGEE. DNA of the CDR3: TGTGCCAGCAGCGCGGCCGGAACTAATGAAAAACTGTTTTTT. Protein product: CASSAAGTNEKLFF. Based on the CDR3 plus reference TRBV9 and TRBJ1-4, the full variable domain is DSGVTQTPKHLITATGQRVTLRCSPRSGDLSVYWYQQSLDQGLQFLIQYYNGEERAKGNILERFSAQQFPDLHSELNLSSLELGDSALYFCASSAAGTNEKLFFGSGTQLSVL.

This clone appeared a few times. The gene calls are TRBV19 and TRBJ2-7; D gene uncertain. CDR1 and CDR2 (germline): LNHDA, SQIVND (reference sequence). The CDR3 sequence is 14 residues long. V lost 3 bases and J lost 2, with 11 bases in between. CDR3 in DNA: TGTGCCAGTAGTATTGGTGTCGGAACCTACGAGCAGTACGTC. This codes for CASSIGVGTYEQYV.

This clone turned up a few times. J is TRBJ2-5 and V is TRBV11-2; D not certain. CDR3 length equals 12 residues. Trimming took off 1 base at V and 4 bases at J, with 4 bases between the two ends. Germline V CDR1 and CDR2: SGHAT, FQNNGV. The CDR3 DNA follows: TGTGCCAGCAGCTTAGCGCCAGAGACCCAGTACTTC. Translated: CASSLAPETQYF.

This clone came up a few times. The V and J genes are TRBV15 and TRBJ2-1; the match to TRBD1 covers 7 bases. J gave up 9 bases and V 3 bases, and 2 bases lay outside the gene matches. Looked up from germline, CDR1 is LNHNV and CDR2 is YYDKDF (reference sequence). The CDR3 has 12 amino acids. The CDR3 here is CATSSRTGEQFF. In nucleotides, the CDR3 is TGTGCCACCAGCAGTCGGACAGGTGAGCAGTTCTTC. Drawing the rest from reference TRBV15 and TRBJ2-1, the complete variable domain is DAMVIQNPRYQVTQFGKPVTLSCSQTLNHNVMYWYQQKSSQAPKLLFHYYDKDFNNEADTPDNFQSRRPNTSFCFLDIRSPGLGDTAMYLCATSSRTGEQFFGPGTRLTVL.

The rearrangement uses TRBV7-9 and TRBJ1-1; D is ambiguous. Trimming left V 4 bases short and J 4 bases short, with 13 bases between. Germline CDR1 reads SEHNR; CDR2 reads FQNEAQ (reference sequence). This CDR3 comprises 14 residues. DNA for the CDR3: TGTGCCAGCAGCTCGCCTTTCCGGGGCACTGAAGCTTTCTTT. This translates into CASSSPFRGTEAFF.

Only a few counts were recorded for this clone. J is TRBJ1-1 and V is TRBV29-1; 7 bases map to TRBD1. The CDR3 has 13 amino acids. Germline CDR1 is SQVTM and CDR2 is ANQGSEA. The V gene end was trimmed by 3 bases and the J gene end by 5 bases; junction bases not matched to a gene: 6. CDR3 protein: CSVDRGRGTEAFF. For the CDR3, the DNA is TGCAGCGTTGACAGGGGGAGAGGAACTGAAGCTTTCTTT.

In DNA form, the CDR3 reads TGTGCCAGCAGCGTCAGTCAGGGGGCTAGTTATAATTCACCCCTCCACTTT. It is translated as CASSVSQGASYNSPLHF. The chain joins TRBV9 to TRBJ1-6; TRBD1 matches at 8 bases. The CDR3 consists of 17 residues. The germline V gene has CDR1 SGDLS and CDR2 YYNGEE. The junction had 8 bases not matched to a gene; V was cut back by 2 bases and J by 4 bases.

The sample holds many counts of this clone. The CDR3 here is CASSQELPSGNEQFF. The CDR3 coding sequence is TGTGCCAGCAGCCAAGAACTCCCTAGCGGGAATGAGCAGTTCTTC. This rearrangement joins TRBV14 to TRBJ2-1; 8 bases are a match to TRBD2. Germline values: CDR1 SGHDN, CDR2 FVKESK. The CDR3 is made up of 15 amino acids. J lost 7 bases, V lost 0 bases, and 5 bases had no gene match. The entire variable domain, with the rest obtained from reference TRBV14 and TRBJ2-1, is as follows: EAGVTQFPSHSVIEKGQTVTLRCDPISGHDNLYWYRRVMGKEIKFLLHFVKESKQDESGMPNNRFLAERTGGTYSTLKVQPAELEDSGVYFCASSQELPSGNEQFFGPGTRLTVL.

This chain joins TRBV25-1 and TRBJ2-7, with a weak D call TRBD2 (8 bases). Germline V gene data show CDR1 as MGHDK and CDR2 as SYGVNS. Between the trimmed V and J ends, which lost 10 bases and 2 bases, there was a span of 15 bases. The length of the CDR3 is 13 residues. CDR3 sequence reads: CATGRGHPYEQYF. The CDR3 DNA reads TGTGCCACCGGGAGGGGGCACCCCTACGAGCAGTACTTC.

The sample holds a few counts of this clone. The chain is built from TRBV2 and TRBJ1-1, with a weak D call TRBD1 (5 bases). The CDR3 loop spans 15 amino acids. Trimming left V 4 bases short and J 2 bases short, with 14 bases between. Germline V gene sequence: CDR1 SNHLY, CDR2 FYNNEI. The CDR3 DNA reads as TGTGCCAGCAGTGTCTACGGGACCCAAAACACTGAAGCTTTCTTT. It yields the protein CASSVYGTQNTEAFF.

This rearrangement joins TRBV15 to TRBJ1-2; D remains ambiguous. Trimming shortened V by 0 bases and J by 2 bases, and 7 bases separated the two germline ends. CDR1 LNHNV and CDR2 YYDKDF come from the germline V gene (reference sequence). The CDR3 sequence is 14 residues long. CDR3 protein: CATSRDLRNYGYTF. The DNA of the CDR3 is TGTGCCACCAGCAGAGATTTGCGGAACTATGGCTACACCTTC.

The V gene is TRBV6-1, the J gene TRBJ2-7, with 8 bases identical to TRBD1. The junction had 8 bases not matched to a gene; V was cut back by 6 bases and J by 4 bases. CDR1 is MNHNS, CDR2 SASEGT, per germline. The CDR3 is 14 residues long. The CDR3 DNA sequence: TGTGCCAGCAGGGGCAGGGGGCGCAAGTACGAGCAGTACGTC. Translated: CASRGRGRKYEQYV.

In its sample, this clone was seen a few times. The CDR3 region is CASSLLDSEAFF. The CDR3 nucleotides read TGCGCCAGCAGCTTGCTGGACAGTGAAGCTTTCTTT. The chain has TRBV5-1 and TRBJ1-1, with D possibly matching TRBD1 (6 bases). This CDR3 is 12 amino acids long. From germline, CDR1 is SGHRS and CDR2 YFSETQ. Trimming took off 1 base at V and 7 bases at J, with 8 bases between the two ends.

Regarding this clone: Other DNA sequences in this specimen translate into the identical CDR3. The chain has TRBV29-1 and TRBJ1-1; 9 nucleotides align to TRBD1. J was trimmed by 1 base and V by 7 bases; bases with no gene match: 1. The CDR3 contains 12 residues. The germline V gene encodes CDR1 SQVTM and CDR2 ANQGSEA. CDR3 sequence (DNA): TGCAGCGCGGACAGGGGGAACACTGAAGCTTTCTTT. This translates into CSADRGNTEAFF.